A single T cell receptor beta chain is shown here with its context. The antigen remains undetermined. The junction departs from germline at one end; a sequencing error may be responsible. This record comes from a study of blood T cells in healthy people across ages. Overall study findings and caveats: A strong correlation was seen between TCR beta diversity and naive T cell percentage. Diversity figures based on one million T cells were deemed too low.

Combining a sample-barcoded 5' primer with a J-beta primer mix, a second PCR ran for about 6 to 11 cycles. Paired-end reads containing CDR3 totaled no fewer than 2.5 million for each sample. Using its own MiXCR run on the 5' RACE reads, TCRdb lists one record per CDR3 protein. The sample has about 680,000 distinct CDR3 sequences; over 45% are singletons. This clonotype originated in a woman aged 60-75 years in good health. Specimen: blood.

The CDR3 spells CIARLGTAQETQYF. The DNA of the CDR3 is TGCATTGCTAGACTCGGGACAGCCCAAGAGACCCAGTACTTC. This sequence joins TRBV20-1 and TRBJ2-5, with 7 bases fitting TRBD1. The germline gives CDR1 DFQATT, CDR2 SNEGSKA (reference sequence). This CDR3 has 14 amino acids.